Listed here are 25 T cell receptor beta chains from one sample, sequenced in a study of OX40 agonist ivuxolimab in advanced cancers. Library creation used the immunoSEQ multiplex PCR assay. In TCRdb, the immuneACCESS table is reduced to in-frame sequences with V and J assigned. These tables do not hold every clone; where another copy was compared, an unresolved V gene accounts for under half, and the others remain unexplained. The sample includes 79,000 or so clones, with under 95% observed a single time. 1.5% to 2% of the sample rests with the top ten. Sequenced here: CD4+ or CD8+ T cells sorted from blood, sampled in a trial of the OX40 agonist ivuxolimab. These receptors were taken from an adult with an advanced solid tumor such as melanoma, head and neck, liver or kidney cancer.

The V and J genes are TRBV28 and TRBJ2-5, with D maybe TRBD2 (6 bases). Germline CDR1 reads MDHEN; CDR2 reads SYDVKM. The CDR3 loop spans 12 amino acids. V lost 7 bases and J lost 5, with 11 bases in between. The CDR3 bases are TGTGCCAGCATTGGAGGGGCCGAGACCCAGTACTTC. This encodes CASIGGAETQYF.

This chain uses TRBV28 with TRBJ1-1, with TRBD1 as a possible D gene (5 bases). V was trimmed by 3 bases and J by 4 bases, leaving 18 bases between them. Germline CDR1 and CDR2: MDHEN and SYDVKM. The CDR3 length is 16 residues. CDR3 nucleotides: TGTGCCAGCAGTTTCCCCACGATGGGGGGGGGCACTGAAGCTTTCTTT. It codes for CASSFPTMGGGTEAFF.

V gene TRBV29-1 combines with J gene TRBJ2-5, with 13 bases aligning to TRBD2. J was trimmed by 4 bases and V by 7 bases; bases with no gene match: 9. This CDR3 is 15 amino acids long. The germline CDR1 and CDR2 sequences are SQVTM and ANQGSEA. The CDR3 DNA sequence: TGCAGCGCTCCTCGACTAGCGGGAGGAGGAGAGACCCAGTACTTC. Its protein product is CSAPRLAGGGETQYF.

The DNA of the CDR3 is TGTGCCAGCACTACCGGGACAGGTCGGGGGTCCTACGAGCAGTACTTC. Translation gives CASTTGTGRGSYEQYF. V is TRBV27 and J is TRBJ2-7, with 8 positions matching TRBD1. CDR3 length: 16 residues. V lost 7 bases to trimming and J lost 1 base; unmatched junction nucleotides: 12. Germline values: CDR1 MNHEY, CDR2 SMNVEV (reference sequence).

This chain links TRBV2 with TRBJ2-4, with D unresolved. In germline, CDR1 is SNHLY, CDR2 FYNNEI. Trimming took 2 bases from V and 0 from J, leaving 5 bases between them. The CDR3 length is 14 residues. CDR3 bases: TGTGCCAGCAGTGAACTGGGAGCCAAAAACATTCAGTACTTC. This sequence encodes CASSELGAKNIQYF.

This sequence joins TRBV28 and TRBJ2-1, with 7 nucleotides matching TRBD2. Per germline, CDR1 MDHEN and CDR2 SYDVKM. J gave up 1 base and V 5 bases, and 5 bases lay outside the gene matches. The CDR3 has 15 amino acids. The CDR3 loop reads CASSPAGPSYNEQFF. In nucleotides, the CDR3 is TGTGCCAGCAGTCCAGCGGGACCTTCCTACAATGAGCAGTTCTTC.

The rearrangement links TRBV18 to TRBJ2-7; 8 nucleotides line up with TRBD1. V gave up 5 bases and J gave up 3 bases; unmatched junction bases: 9. This CDR3 has 15 residues. The germline CDR1 and CDR2 sequences are KGHSH and LQKENI. CDR3 in amino acids: CASSKATGELYEQYF. The CDR3 DNA sequence: TGTGCCAGCTCAAAGGCGACAGGGGAACTCTACGAGCAGTACTTC.

The chain uses TRBV28 and TRBJ2-1; D remains unclear. Trimming shortened V by 5 bases and J by 8 bases, and 10 bases separated the two germline ends. The CDR3 covers 12 residues. The germline CDR1 and CDR2 sequences are MDHEN and SYDVKM. The CDR3 loop is CASSASLDEQFF. The DNA for the CDR3 is TGTGCCAGCAGTGCCTCGTTGGATGAGCAGTTCTTC.

The chain has TRBV29-1 and TRBJ2-1; 7 nucleotides line up with TRBD2. CDR3 length: 14 amino acids. J gave up 7 bases and V 7 bases, and 13 bases lay outside the gene matches. CDR1 is SQVTM and CDR2 is ANQGSEA in the germline V gene. The CDR3 reads CSAPFAGERNEQFF. The CDR3 nucleotides are TGCAGCGCCCCGTTCGCGGGAGAGAGGAATGAGCAGTTCTTC.

The CDR3: CASSPSRTGGLGQRTDTQYF. The CDR3, as DNA: TGCGCCAGCAGCCCGTCAAGGACAGGGGGCCTCGGACAACGCACAGATACGCAGTATTTT. The chain is built from TRBV5-1 and TRBJ2-3; TRBD1 matches at 11 bases. The germline gives CDR1 SGHRS, CDR2 YFSETQ. CDR3 length: 20 residues. Unmatched junction bases numbered 17, after V lost 4 bases and J lost 1 base.

The V and J genes are TRBV5-5 and TRBJ2-7; the match to TRBD1 covers 7 bases. This CDR3 has 15 amino acids. Germline V gives CDR1 SGHKS, CDR2 YYEKEE (reference sequence). The V segment lost 3 bases and the J segment 0 bases; nucleotides outside the gene matches: 6. The CDR3 DNA reads TGTGCCAGCAGCTGGACAGGCACCCTCTCCTACGAGCAGTACTTC. Encoded protein: CASSWTGTLSYEQYF.

The chain joins TRBV28 to TRBJ2-7, with TRBD1 matching over 12 bases. There are 16 residues in the CDR3. Germline V gene sequence: CDR1 MDHEN, CDR2 SYDVKM. The ends lost 5 bases at V and 4 bases at J; junction bases unmatched: 9. In nucleotides, the CDR3 is TGTGCCAGCAGTAAACTACCGGGACAGGGGGCTTACGAGCAGTACTTC. Protein: CASSKLPGQGAYEQYF.

The chain couples TRBV11-3 to TRBJ2-5, with 7 nucleotides matching TRBD2. Germline V gene sequence: CDR1 SGHNT, CDR2 YENEEA. CDR3 length: 14 residues. V gave up 10 bases and J gave up 1 base; unmatched junction bases: 9. The CDR3 protein is CATKRDSTQETQYF. In nucleotides, the CDR3 is TGTGCCACCAAGCGGGATTCGACCCAAGAGACCCAGTACTTC.

The V call is TRBV4-2, the J call TRBJ2-1, with 11 positions matching TRBD2. This CDR3 region has 19 residues. CDR1 LGHNA and CDR2 YNFKEQ come from the germline V gene. Trimming cost V 0 bases and J 4 bases; bases outside gene matches: 11. The CDR3 coding sequence is TGTGCCAGCAGCCAAGAGACTAGCGGGACTCGCCAACTTTACAATGAGCAGTTCTTC. This translates into CASSQETSGTRQLYNEQFF.

V usage is TRBV28 and J usage is TRBJ1-2; 10 bases match TRBD1. Germline V gene lookup returns CDR1 MDHEN and CDR2 SYDVKM. This CDR3 has 15 residues. V gave up 5 bases and J gave up 4 bases; unmatched junction bases: 7. CDR3 DNA sequence: TGTGCCAGCAGTCTGGGGACAGGGGTTATCTATGGCTACACCTTC. Its translation is CASSLGTGVIYGYTF.

This clone was seen only once. V is TRBV30 and J is TRBJ1-2; D is perhaps TRBD1 (5 bases). The CDR3 contains 13 residues. Germline V gene sequence: CDR1 GTSNPN, CDR2 SVGIG (reference sequence). V gave up 1 base and J gave up 6 bases, with 12 bases separating them. This CDR3 reads CAWSEGAVHGYTF. DNA of the CDR3: TGTGCCTGGAGTGAAGGGGCTGTCCATGGCTACACCTTC.

The chain has TRBV12-2 and TRBJ2-1; the table names TRBD2, a call not compared with the DNA. TRBV12-2 is a pseudogene locus. There are 16 residues in the CDR3. CDR3 residues: CASRLAGTSGDNEQFF. The CDR3 DNA follows: TGTGCAAGTCGCTTAGCGGGGACTAGCGGCGACAATGAGCAGTTCTTC.

The CDR3 nucleotides are TGTGCCAGCACCGGGACAGGGGGTATCAATGAGCAGTTCTTC. It specifies CASTGTGGINEQFF. The genes are TRBV2 and TRBJ2-1, with 11 bases that match TRBD1. Trimming cost V 7 bases and J 6 bases; bases outside gene matches: 5. Germline values: CDR1 SNHLY, CDR2 FYNNEI. The CDR3 runs 14 residues. The entire variable domain, with the rest obtained from reference TRBV2 and TRBJ2-1, is as follows: EPEVTQTPSHQVTQMGQEVILRCVPISNHLYFYWYRQILGQKVEFLVSFYNNEISEKSEIFDDQFSVERPDGSNFTLKIRSTKLEDSAMYFCASTGTGGINEQFFGPGTRLTVL.

This chain joins TRBV5-1 and TRBJ2-2; D ambiguous. The CDR3 totals 15 residues. Germline V gene sequence: CDR1 SGHRS, CDR2 YFSETQ. V was shortened by 4 bases and J by 5 bases, with 15 bases between the two germline ends. The CDR3 sequence is CASSERLPRTGELFF. CDR3 DNA: TGCGCCAGCAGCGAAAGATTACCCCGAACCGGGGAGCTGTTTTTT.

The chain combines TRBV28 with TRBJ1-5; D not resolved. The CDR3 consists of 13 residues. Germline V gives CDR1 MDHEN, CDR2 SYDVKM. V shed 5 bases and J shed 11 bases, with 16 bases lying between them. In nucleotides, the CDR3 is TGTGCCAGCAGTGTAGCCGACCGGGTAGCCCAGCATTTT. It yields the protein CASSVADRVAQHF.

The chain uses TRBV7-3 and TRBJ2-2; D gene unclear. The length of the CDR3 is 14 residues. Trimming took 1 base from V and 1 from J, leaving 4 bases between them. Looked up from germline, CDR1 is SGHTA and CDR2 is FQGTGA. CDR3 residues: CASSLMGNTGELFF. CDR3 bases: TGTGCCAGCAGCTTAATGGGGAACACCGGGGAGCTGTTTTTT.

This clone was counted once. The rearrangement joins TRBV6-5 to TRBJ2-1, with D perhaps matching TRBD1 or TRBD2 (6 bases each). V was cut by 4 bases and J by 13 bases, with 20 bases left in between. The CDR3 covers 14 residues. Germline lookup yields CDR1 MNHEY and CDR2 SVGAGI. As DNA, the CDR3 is TGTGCCAGCAGTTCGACCGGGGGCATGGTCAAACAGTTCTTC. Its translation: CASSSTGGMVKQFF.

The V call is TRBV14, the J call TRBJ1-2; 8 bases are a match to TRBD1. Per the germline V gene, CDR1 is SGHDN and CDR2 is FVKESK. Trimming removed 4 bases from V and 6 bases from J; junction bases left unmatched: 13. This CDR3 has 16 amino acids. The CDR3 DNA follows: TGTGCCAGCAGCCCTAGGATCCGACAGGGGAGCGATGGCTACACCTTC. Encoded protein: CASSPRIRQGSDGYTF.

This clone appeared once. The gene calls are TRBV28 and TRBJ1-2, with a weak D call TRBD1 (5 bases). Germline assignment: CDR1 MDHEN and CDR2 SYDVKM. V lost 4 bases and J lost 8, with 26 bases in between. This CDR3 has 17 residues. As DNA, the CDR3 is TGTGCCAGCAGTTCTACCCCCGGGGCTGGTTTCAAACAAGGCTACACCTTC. This translates into CASSSTPGAGFKQGYTF.

This chain links TRBV5-1 with TRBJ2-2; D is perhaps TRBD1 (5 bases). This CDR3 region has 16 residues. The germline V gene encodes CDR1 SGHRS and CDR2 YFSETQ. Trimming removed 0 bases at V and 5 bases at J, with 14 bases between. DNA of the CDR3: TGCGCCAGCAGCTTGGAGGTCAGGGTAGGAACCGGGGAGCTGTTTTTT. Its protein is CASSLEVRVGTGELFF.